Listed here are 13 T cell receptor beta chains from one sample, sequenced in a study of shared clonotypes between healthy human individuals. The method was immunoSEQ multiplex PCR; TCRdb's version includes in-frame clones alone and lacks a portion of them. The sample has about 2.2 million clones; about 93% are singletons. The naive CD8 subset, CD45RO-negative cells positively selected for CCR7, excluded terminally differentiated effector memory CD45RA+ cells. Sequenced: naive CD8+ T cells from PBMCs. Every receptor here comes from a man younger than 35 in good health. Some clones in this sample may be carry-over from other donors' samples.

V usage is TRBV11-1 and J usage is TRBJ2-7, with D possibly being TRBD2 (5 bases). This CDR3 has 15 amino acids. The ends were cut back, 4 bases at V and 3 bases at J, with 16 bases in the middle. Per the germline V gene, CDR1 is SGHAT and CDR2 is FQDESV (reference sequence). CDR3 in amino acids: CASSSRTRPGYEQYF. The CDR3 DNA reads as TGTGCCAGCAGCTCCCGGACTCGACCCGGCTACGAGCAGTACTTC.

The rearrangement joins TRBV23-1 to TRBJ2-3, with D tentatively TRBD2 (6 bases). TRBV23-1 is designated an ORF whose function remains uncertain. V shed 2 bases and J shed 2 bases, with 14 bases lying between them. This CDR3 comprises 16 residues. As DNA, the CDR3 is TGCGCCAGCAGTCAAGTTACGGGACTGCACACAGATACGCAGTATTTT. This codes for CASSQVTGLHTDTQYF.

V is TRBV29-1 and J is TRBJ2-1; weak D call: TRBD2 (5 bases). CDR1 is SQVTM and CDR2 is ANQGSEA in the germline V gene. This CDR3 comprises 11 residues. The V and J ends lost 4 bases and 9 bases respectively, with 10 bases between them. CDR3 in amino acids: CSVAGWGEQFF. The CDR3 nucleotides are TGCAGCGTTGCGGGGTGGGGTGAGCAGTTCTTC.

The chain is built from TRBV9 and TRBJ1-1, with D possibly matching TRBD1 (5 bases). The V gene lost 0 bases and the J gene lost 2 bases, with 14 bases spanning the gap. The germline V gene has CDR1 SGDLS and CDR2 YYNGEE. The CDR3 is 16 residues long. CDR3 nucleotide sequence: TGTGCCAGCAGCGTAGAAGGAGAGGGACTCAACACTGAAGCTTTCTTT. The encoded protein is CASSVEGEGLNTEAFF.

The chain links TRBV2 to TRBJ2-4; possibly TRBD1 for D (7 bases). CDR1 is SNHLY and CDR2 is FYNNEI in the germline V gene. With 8 bases removed from V and 1 base from J, the gap between germline ends came to 18 bases. The CDR3 has 16 amino acids. DNA for the CDR3: TGTGCCAGCGGAGGGGTACAGGGGTGGGCCAAAAACATTCAGTACTTC. Amino acids: CASGGVQGWAKNIQYF.

This sequence joins TRBV28 and TRBJ2-3, with D unclear. The CDR3 has 13 residues. Germline V gene sequence: CDR1 MDHEN, CDR2 SYDVKM. The V and J ends lost 2 bases and 5 bases respectively, with 8 bases between them. CDR3: CASSLTRVDTQYF. DNA of the CDR3: TGTGCCAGCAGTTTAACCCGGGTAGATACGCAGTATTTT.

To note about this clone: Other nucleotide sequences in the sample specify the same CDR3. The rearrangement joins TRBV11-2 to TRBJ1-2; 7 bases are shared with TRBD1. CDR3 length equals 13 residues. The germline CDR1 and CDR2 sequences are SGHAT and FQNNGV. V was clipped by 5 bases and J by 4 bases; unmatched bases: 4. This CDR3 reads CASSPGTVYGYTF. CDR3 nucleotides: TGTGCCAGCAGCCCGGGGACAGTCTATGGCTACACCTTC. Full variable domain (remainder filled in from reference TRBV11-2 and TRBJ1-2): EAGVAQSPRYKIIEKRQSVAFWCNPISGHATLYWYQQILGQGPKLLIQFQNNGVVDDSQLPKDRFSAERLKGVDSTLKIQPAKLEDSAVYLCASSPGTVYGYTFGSGTRLTVV.

The genes are TRBV27 and TRBJ1-5; 11 bases line up with TRBD1. In germline, CDR1 is MNHEY, CDR2 SMNVEV (reference sequence). CDR3 length: 15 residues. Trimming at V came to 6 bases and at J to 5 bases, leaving 6 bases not matched to a gene. This CDR3 reads CASRKGQGVHQPQHF. In DNA form, the CDR3 reads TGTGCCAGCAGGAAGGGACAGGGGGTACATCAGCCCCAGCATTTT.

This clone was found once. This rearrangement joins TRBV29-1 to TRBJ2-1; 9 nucleotides line up with TRBD2. Germline lookup yields CDR1 SQVTM and CDR2 ANQGSEA. V lost 6 bases to trimming and J lost 8 bases; unmatched junction nucleotides: 11. The length of the CDR3 is 14 residues. The CDR3 DNA reads TGCAGCGTGCCGAGCCGTATAGCGGGAGATGAGCAGTTCTTC. Amino acid sequence: CSVPSRIAGDEQFF.

The chain uses TRBV7-9 and TRBJ2-3, with 8 bases fitting TRBD2. Germline-derived CDR1 and CDR2 are SEHNR and FQNEAQ (reference sequence). Trimming at V came to 5 bases and at J to 4 bases, leaving 11 bases not matched to a gene. The CDR3 loop spans 16 amino acids. The CDR3 here is CASSEKPGGPPDTQYF. CDR3 bases: TGTGCCAGCAGCGAAAAACCGGGAGGGCCTCCAGATACGCAGTATTTT. Looking up the rest from reference TRBV7-9 and TRBJ2-3 gives the full variable domain: DTGVSQNPRHKITKRGQNVTFRCDPISEHNRLYWYRQTLGQGPEFLTYFQNEAQLEKSRLLSDRFSAERPKGSFSTLEIQRTEQGDSAMYLCASSEKPGGPPDTQYFGPGTRLTVL.

The chain uses TRBV28 and TRBJ2-7; TRBD2 agrees at 9 bases. V dropped 4 bases and J dropped 6; count of bases not matched to a gene: 28. This CDR3 is 21 amino acids long. Germline CDR1 reads MDHEN; CDR2 reads SYDVKM. CDR3 loop: CASSSYARGLAAGGFQGEQYF. DNA of the CDR3: TGTGCCAGCAGTTCGTACGCGCGGGGTTTGGCGGCGGGAGGGTTTCAGGGCGAGCAGTACTTC.

This clone was recorded only once. This CDR3 reads CASSSRPTTEQYF. CDR3 DNA sequence: TGCGCCAGCAGCTCCAGGCCTACTACGGAGCAGTACTTC. The chain has TRBV5-1 and TRBJ2-7, with D uncertain. The CDR3 has 13 residues. The germline V gene encodes CDR1 SGHRS and CDR2 YFSETQ. Trimming pared 3 bases from V and 7 bases from J, leaving 14 bases between.

This rearrangement joins TRBV5-4 to TRBJ2-1; possible D gene TRBD2, 5 bases. Trimming removed 4 bases from V and 7 bases from J, with 12 bases in between. Germline V gene data show CDR1 as SGHNT and CDR2 as YYREEE (reference sequence). CDR3 length equals 13 residues. This chain's CDR3 is CASSSDLANEQFF. The CDR3 region has the DNA TGTGCCAGCAGCAGTGACTTAGCGAATGAGCAGTTCTTC. Variable domain in full (rest from reference TRBV5-4 and TRBJ2-1): ETGVTQSPTHLIKTRGQQVTLRCSSQSGHNTVSWYQQALGQGPQFIFQYYREEENGRGNFPPRFSGLQFPNYSSELNVNALELDDSALYLCASSSDLANEQFFGPGTRLTVL.